This section outlines one T cell receptor (beta chain) sequence together with its context. The data are from a study of cytomegalovirus exposure and HLA in healthy donors. Amplification used 60 Vbeta primers and 13 Jbeta primers. TCRdb keeps only in-frame clones here, not all; method: immunoSEQ multiplex PCR. This sample carries more than 150,000 clones, 80% to 90% of them seen once, and the ten largest clones take about 9.3%. Trimming removed 5 bases at V and 0 bases at J, with 7 bases between. Germline V gene data show CDR1 as SEHNR and CDR2 as FQNEAQ (reference sequence). The CDR3 consists of 13 residues.

This chain uses TRBV7-9 with TRBJ1-2, with unresolved D. Sequences were obtained from PBMCs. This TCR was recovered from a man aged 18 to 30 in good health and CMV-seropositive. The CDR3 DNA follows: TGTGCCAGCAGCGCGACAACTAACTATGGCTACACCTTC. Protein sequence: CASSATTNYGYTF.